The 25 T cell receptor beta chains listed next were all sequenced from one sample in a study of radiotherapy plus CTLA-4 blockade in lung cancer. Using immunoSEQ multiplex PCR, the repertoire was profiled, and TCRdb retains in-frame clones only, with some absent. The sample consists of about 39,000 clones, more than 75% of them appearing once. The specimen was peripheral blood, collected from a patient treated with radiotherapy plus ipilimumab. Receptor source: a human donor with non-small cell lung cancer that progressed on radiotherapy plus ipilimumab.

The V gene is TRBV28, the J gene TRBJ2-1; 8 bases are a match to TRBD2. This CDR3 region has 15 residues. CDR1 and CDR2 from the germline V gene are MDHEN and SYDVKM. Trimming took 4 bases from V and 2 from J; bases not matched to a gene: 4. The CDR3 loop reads CASSSFSGAYNEQFF. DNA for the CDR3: TGTGCCAGCAGTTCGTTTAGCGGGGCCTACAATGAGCAGTTCTTC.

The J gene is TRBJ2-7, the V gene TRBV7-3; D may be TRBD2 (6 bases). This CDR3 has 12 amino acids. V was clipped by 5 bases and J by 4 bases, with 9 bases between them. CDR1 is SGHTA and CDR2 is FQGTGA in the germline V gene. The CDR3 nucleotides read TGTGCCAGCAGCAAAGCGGGTTACGAGCAGTACTTC. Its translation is CASSKAGYEQYF.

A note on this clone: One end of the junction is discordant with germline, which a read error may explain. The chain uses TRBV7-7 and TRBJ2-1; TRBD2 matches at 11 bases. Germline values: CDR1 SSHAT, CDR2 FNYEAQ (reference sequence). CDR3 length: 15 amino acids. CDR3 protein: CASSPGTSGYNEQFF. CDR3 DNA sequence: TGTGCTAGCAGCCCGGGGACTAGCGGCTACAATGAGCAGTTCTTC. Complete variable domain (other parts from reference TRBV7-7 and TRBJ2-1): GAGVSQSPRYKVTKRGQDVTLRCDPISSHATLYWYQQALGQGPEFLTYFNYEAQPDKSGLPSDRFSAERPEGSISTLTIQRTEQRDSAMYRCASSPGTSGYNEQFFGPGTRLTVL.

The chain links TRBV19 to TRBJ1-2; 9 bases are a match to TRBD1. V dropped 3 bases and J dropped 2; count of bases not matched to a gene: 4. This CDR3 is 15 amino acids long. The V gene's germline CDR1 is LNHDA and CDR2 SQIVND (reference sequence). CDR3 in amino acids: CASSILGTGNYGYTF. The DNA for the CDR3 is TGTGCCAGTAGTATTTTAGGGACAGGGAACTATGGCTACACCTTC.

The CDR3 DNA reads as TGCGCCAGCAGCCACGTTGGACAGAAAAAAGGCCTCACTGAAGCTTTCTTT. Its protein is CASSHVGQKKGLTEAFF. The rearrangement joins TRBV4-1 to TRBJ1-1, with D possibly being TRBD1 (6 bases). CDR1 MGHRA and CDR2 YSYEKL come from the germline V gene. The CDR3 runs 17 residues. The V gene lost 3 bases and the J gene lost 4 bases, with 21 bases spanning the gap.

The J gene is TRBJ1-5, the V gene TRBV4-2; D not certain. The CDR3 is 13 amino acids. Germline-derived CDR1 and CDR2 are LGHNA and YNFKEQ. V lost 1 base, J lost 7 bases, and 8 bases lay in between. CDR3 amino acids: CASSQGPQQPQHF. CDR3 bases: TGTGCCAGCAGCCAAGGTCCCCAACAGCCCCAGCATTTT.

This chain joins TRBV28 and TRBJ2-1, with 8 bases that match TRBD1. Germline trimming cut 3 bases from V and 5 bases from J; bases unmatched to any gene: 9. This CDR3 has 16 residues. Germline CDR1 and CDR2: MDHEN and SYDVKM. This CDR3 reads CASSLFGQGTNNEQFF. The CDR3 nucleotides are TGTGCCAGCAGTTTGTTCGGACAGGGAACCAACAATGAGCAGTTCTTC.

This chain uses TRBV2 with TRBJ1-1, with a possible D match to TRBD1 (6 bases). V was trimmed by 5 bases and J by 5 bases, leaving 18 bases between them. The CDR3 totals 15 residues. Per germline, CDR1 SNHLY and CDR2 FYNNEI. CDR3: CASSKSGQMGTEAFF. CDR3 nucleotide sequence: TGTGCCAGCAGTAAATCTGGACAGATGGGTACTGAAGCTTTCTTT.

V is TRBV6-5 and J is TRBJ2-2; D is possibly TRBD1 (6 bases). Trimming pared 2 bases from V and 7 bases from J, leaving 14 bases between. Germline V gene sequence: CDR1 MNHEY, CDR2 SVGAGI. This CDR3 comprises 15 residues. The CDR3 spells CASSYGAGVGGELFF. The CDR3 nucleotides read TGTGCCAGCAGTTACGGGGCAGGGGTCGGCGGGGAGCTGTTTTTT.

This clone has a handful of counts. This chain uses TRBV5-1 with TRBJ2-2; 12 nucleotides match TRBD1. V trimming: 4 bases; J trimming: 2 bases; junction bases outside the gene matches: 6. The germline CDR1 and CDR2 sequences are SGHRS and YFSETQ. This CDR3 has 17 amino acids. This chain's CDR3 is CASSPGQGAQNTGELFF. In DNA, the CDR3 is TGCGCCAGCAGCCCGGGACAGGGGGCGCAAAACACCGGGGAGCTGTTTTTT.

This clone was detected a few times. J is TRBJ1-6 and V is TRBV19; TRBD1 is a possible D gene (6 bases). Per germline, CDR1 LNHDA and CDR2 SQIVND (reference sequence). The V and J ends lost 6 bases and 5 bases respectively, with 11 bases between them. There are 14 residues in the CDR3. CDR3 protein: CASREQGNNSPLHF. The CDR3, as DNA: TGTGCCAGTAGGGAACAGGGTAATAATTCACCCCTCCACTTT. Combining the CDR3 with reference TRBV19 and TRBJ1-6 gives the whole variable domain DGGITQSPKYLFRKEGQNVTLSCEQNLNHDAMYWYRQDPGQGLRLIYYSQIVNDFQKGDIAEGYSVSREKKESFPLTVTSAQKNPTAFYLCASREQGNNSPLHFGNGTRLTVT.

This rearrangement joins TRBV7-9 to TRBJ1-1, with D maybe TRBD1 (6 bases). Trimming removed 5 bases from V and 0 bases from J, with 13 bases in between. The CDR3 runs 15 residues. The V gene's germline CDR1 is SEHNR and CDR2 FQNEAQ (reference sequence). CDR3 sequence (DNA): TGTGCCAGCAGCGTCCGGGACAACCTGAACACTGAAGCTTTCTTT. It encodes CASSVRDNLNTEAFF.

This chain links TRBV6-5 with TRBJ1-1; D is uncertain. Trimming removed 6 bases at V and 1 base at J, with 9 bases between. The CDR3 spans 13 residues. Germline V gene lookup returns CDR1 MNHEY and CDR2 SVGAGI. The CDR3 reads CASSLRGNTEAFF. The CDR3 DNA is TGTGCCAGCAGCCTTCGAGGGAACACTGAAGCTTTCTTT.

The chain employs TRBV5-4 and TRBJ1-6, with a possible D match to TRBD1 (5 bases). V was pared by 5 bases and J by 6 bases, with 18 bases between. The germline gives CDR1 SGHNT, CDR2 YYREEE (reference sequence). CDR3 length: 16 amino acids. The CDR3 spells CASSPDSTTLNSPLHF. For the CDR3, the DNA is TGTGCCAGCAGTCCTGACAGCACCACTCTTAATTCACCCCTCCACTTT.

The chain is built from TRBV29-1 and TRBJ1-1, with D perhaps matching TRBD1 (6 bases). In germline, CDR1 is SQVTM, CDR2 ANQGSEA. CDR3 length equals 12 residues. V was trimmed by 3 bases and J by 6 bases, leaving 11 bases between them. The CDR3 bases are TGCAGCGTTGATCAGGGGAGGGCTGAAGCTTTCTTT. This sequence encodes CSVDQGRAEAFF.

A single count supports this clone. The DNA of the CDR3 is TGTGCCAGTAGTCCCGGACAGGGACCAGATACGCAGTATTTT. It yields the protein CASSPGQGPDTQYF. V usage is TRBV19 and J usage is TRBJ2-3, with 8 bases aligning to TRBD1. This CDR3 has 14 amino acids. Germline values: CDR1 LNHDA, CDR2 SQIVND (reference sequence). V lost 5 bases to trimming and J lost 4 bases; unmatched junction nucleotides: 5.

The CDR3 sequence: CASSPGQGGYGYTF. CDR3 DNA: TGCGCCAGCAGCCCAGGACAGGGAGGATATGGCTACACCTTC. The chain uses TRBV5-1 and TRBJ1-2, with 8 bases lining up with TRBD1. Germline V gene lookup returns CDR1 SGHRS and CDR2 YFSETQ. With 4 bases clipped from V and 5 bases from J, the junction kept 7 bases outside the gene matches. The CDR3 has 14 residues.

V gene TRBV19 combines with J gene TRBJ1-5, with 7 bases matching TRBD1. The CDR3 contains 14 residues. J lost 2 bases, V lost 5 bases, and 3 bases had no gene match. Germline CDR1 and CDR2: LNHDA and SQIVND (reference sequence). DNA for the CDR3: TGTGCCAGTAGTGACAGGGATGGCAATCAGCCCCAGCATTTT. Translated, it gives CASSDRDGNQPQHF.

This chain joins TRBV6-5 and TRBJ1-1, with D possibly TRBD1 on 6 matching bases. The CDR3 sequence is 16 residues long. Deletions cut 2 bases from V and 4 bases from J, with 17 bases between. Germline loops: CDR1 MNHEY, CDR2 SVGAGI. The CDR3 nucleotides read TGTGCCAGCAGTTACCGACAAGCCCGGGGGGCCACTGAAGCTTTCTTT. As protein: CASSYRQARGATEAFF.

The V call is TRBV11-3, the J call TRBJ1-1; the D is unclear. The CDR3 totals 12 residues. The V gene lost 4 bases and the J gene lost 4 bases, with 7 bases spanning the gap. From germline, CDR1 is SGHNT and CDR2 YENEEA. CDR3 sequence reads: CASSSYSTEAFF. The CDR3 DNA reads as TGTGCCAGCAGCTCATACAGCACTGAAGCTTTCTTT.

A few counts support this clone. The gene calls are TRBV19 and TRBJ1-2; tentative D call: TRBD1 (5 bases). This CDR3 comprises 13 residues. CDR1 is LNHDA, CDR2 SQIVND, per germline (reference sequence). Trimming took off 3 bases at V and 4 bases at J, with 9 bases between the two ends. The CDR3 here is CASSMGGSYGYTF. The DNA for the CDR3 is TGTGCCAGTAGTATGGGGGGGAGCTATGGCTACACCTTC. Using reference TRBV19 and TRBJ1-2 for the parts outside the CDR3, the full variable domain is DGGITQSPKYLFRKEGQNVTLSCEQNLNHDAMYWYRQDPGQGLRLIYYSQIVNDFQKGDIAEGYSVSREKKESFPLTVTSAQKNPTAFYLCASSMGGSYGYTFGSGTRLTVV.

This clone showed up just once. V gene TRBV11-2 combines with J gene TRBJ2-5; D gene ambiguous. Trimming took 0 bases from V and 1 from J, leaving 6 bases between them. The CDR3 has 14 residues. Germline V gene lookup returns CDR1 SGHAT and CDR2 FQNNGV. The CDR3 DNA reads TGTGCCAGCAGCTTAGATCTGTTCCAAGAGACCCAGTACTTC. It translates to CASSLDLFQETQYF.

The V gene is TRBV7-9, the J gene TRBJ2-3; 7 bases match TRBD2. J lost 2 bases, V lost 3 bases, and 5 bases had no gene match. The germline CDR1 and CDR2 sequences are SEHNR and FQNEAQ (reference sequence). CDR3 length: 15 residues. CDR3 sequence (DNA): TGTGCCAGCAGCTTGGGCGGGGGAACCACAGATACGCAGTATTTT. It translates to CASSLGGGTTDTQYF.

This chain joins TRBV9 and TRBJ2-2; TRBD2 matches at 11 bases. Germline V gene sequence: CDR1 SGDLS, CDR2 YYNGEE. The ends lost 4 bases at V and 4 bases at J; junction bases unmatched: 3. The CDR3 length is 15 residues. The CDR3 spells CASSPGTSGTGELFF. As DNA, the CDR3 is TGTGCCAGCAGCCCCGGGACTAGCGGCACCGGGGAGCTGTTTTTT.

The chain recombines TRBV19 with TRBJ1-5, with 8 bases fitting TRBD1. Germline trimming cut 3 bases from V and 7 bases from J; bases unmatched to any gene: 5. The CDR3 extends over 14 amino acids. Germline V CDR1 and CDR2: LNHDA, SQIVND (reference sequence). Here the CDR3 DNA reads TGTGCCAGTAGTATGGCGGACAGGGTCCAGCCCCAGCATTTT. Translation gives CASSMADRVQPQHF.